The next 23 T cell receptor beta chains were all read from a single sample in a study of T cell responses to AZD1222 COVID-19 vaccine. TCRdb's table, derived via immunoSEQ multiplex PCR, lists solely in-frame clones and lacks some. The repertoire includes roughly 160,000 clones, around nine tenths of them detected once, and more than 4% sits in the top ten. Material: peripheral blood, obtained 28 days after the second AZD1222 dose. The receptor source for this set is an adult who received the AZD1222 COVID-19 vaccine.

V usage is TRBV4-1 and J usage is TRBJ2-2; a possible D gene is TRBD2 (6 bases). CDR1 MGHRA and CDR2 YSYEKL come from the germline V gene. Trimming removed 1 base from V and 4 bases from J, with 10 bases in between. This CDR3 comprises 15 residues. CDR3 sequence reads: CASSQAGTSTGELFF. The CDR3 nucleotides are TGCGCCAGCAGCCAAGCTGGGACTTCCACCGGGGAGCTGTTTTTT.

This chain connects TRBV25-1 to TRBJ2-5; D call uncertain. In germline, CDR1 is MGHDK, CDR2 SYGVNS. The CDR3 is 15 amino acids. V was cut by 2 bases and J by 2 bases, with 12 bases left in between. This CDR3 reads CASSESRSAQETQYF. CDR3 nucleotide sequence: TGTGCCAGCAGTGAAAGTAGGTCAGCTCAAGAGACCCAGTACTTC.

The CDR3 DNA is TGTGCCTGGAACGCGGGGGGGCCTTACAATGAGCAGTTCTTC. Its protein product is CAWNAGGPYNEQFF. V usage is TRBV30 and J usage is TRBJ2-1, with 9 positions matching TRBD2. CDR1 and CDR2 (germline): GTSNPN, SVGIG (reference sequence). This CDR3 comprises 14 residues. J was trimmed by 4 bases and V by 4 bases; bases with no gene match: 5.

This chain uses TRBV6-5 with TRBJ1-4; perhaps TRBD1 as D (5 bases). The V end lost 6 bases, the J end lost 10 bases, and 15 bases lay between the germline ends. The CDR3 runs 13 residues. The germline CDR1 and CDR2 sequences are MNHEY and SVGAGI. The CDR3 sequence: CASRQAPGGKLFF. The CDR3 bases are TGTGCCAGCAGGCAGGCTCCTGGGGGAAAACTGTTTTTT.

The chain links TRBV2 to TRBJ1-6; no clear D gene. Germline CDR1 is SNHLY and CDR2 is FYNNEI. The CDR3 extends over 13 amino acids. Trimming stripped 1 base from V and 9 bases from J, with 7 bases between. This CDR3 is CASSEGRGSPLHF. The DNA for the CDR3 is TGTGCCAGCAGTGAAGGCCGGGGTTCACCCCTCCACTTT. Drawing the rest from reference TRBV2 and TRBJ1-6, the complete variable domain is EPEVTQTPSHQVTQMGQEVILRCVPISNHLYFYWYRQILGQKVEFLVSFYNNEISEKSEIFDDQFSVERPDGSNFTLKIRSTKLEDSAMYFCASSEGRGSPLHFGNGTRLTVT.

The V gene is TRBV7-3, the J gene TRBJ1-1; D is unresolved. V was trimmed by 3 bases and J by 0 bases, leaving 8 bases between them. This CDR3 spans 14 amino acids. Per the germline V gene, CDR1 is SGHTA and CDR2 is FQGTGA. The CDR3 sequence: CASSLGSVNTEAFF. The CDR3 region has the DNA TGTGCCAGCAGCTTGGGCAGCGTGAACACTGAAGCTTTCTTT.

The chain uses TRBV10-2 and TRBJ2-3, with 7 bases matching TRBD2. Germline values: CDR1 WSHSY, CDR2 SAAADI. The CDR3 extends over 11 amino acids. The V and J ends lost 9 bases and 11 bases, in that order; junction bases with no gene match: 8. CDR3 sequence: CASASGEMQYF. The CDR3 nucleotides are TGCGCCAGTGCGAGCGGGGAAATGCAGTATTTT.

The chain carries TRBV19 and TRBJ2-1, with D perhaps matching TRBD2 (6 bases). V shed 10 bases and J shed 7 bases, with 20 bases lying between them. The germline V gene encodes CDR1 LNHDA and CDR2 SQIVND (reference sequence). CDR3 length: 14 amino acids. The DNA of the CDR3 is TGTGCCACAAAGGGTCTAGCGAACGGGAATGAGCAGTTCTTC. Amino acid sequence: CATKGLANGNEQFF. Based on the CDR3 plus reference TRBV19 and TRBJ2-1, the full variable domain is DGGITQSPKYLFRKEGQNVTLSCEQNLNHDAMYWYRQDPGQGLRLIYYSQIVNDFQKGDIAEGYSVSREKKESFPLTVTSAQKNPTAFYLCATKGLANGNEQFFGPGTRLTVL.

The chain joins TRBV5-5 to TRBJ1-2; 9 positions agree with TRBD1. V was pared by 2 bases and J by 2 bases, with 4 bases of the junction left unmatched. Germline V gene lookup returns CDR1 SGHKS and CDR2 YYEKEE (reference sequence). The CDR3 runs to 15 residues. As DNA, the CDR3 is TGTGCCAGCAGCTTTCGACAGGGGGGGAACTATGGCTACACCTTC. Protein sequence: CASSFRQGGNYGYTF.

The chain has TRBV30 and TRBJ1-2; D remains unclear. This CDR3 has 13 residues. CDR1 and CDR2 from the germline V gene are GTSNPN and SVGIG (reference sequence). V shed 7 bases and J shed 7 bases, with 19 bases lying between them. The CDR3 DNA follows: TGTGCCTCATGGGCGGAGGGATTTTTTGGCTACACCTTC. It encodes CASWAEGFFGYTF.

CDR3 DNA: TGTGCCAGCAGCCCCGGCCTGGGAGCCTACGAGCAGTACTTC. It yields the protein CASSPGLGAYEQYF. This rearrangement joins TRBV6-2 or TRBV6-3 to TRBJ2-7; weak D call: TRBD2 (5 bases). CDR3 length: 14 residues. Between the trimmed V and J ends, which lost 6 bases and 2 bases, there was a span of 14 bases. CDR1 MNHEY and CDR2 SVGEGT come from the germline V gene.

This clone occurred once. J is TRBJ2-1 and V is TRBV2; TRBD1 might be the D (5 bases). This CDR3 region has 15 residues. The V end lost 6 bases, the J end lost 0 bases, and 12 bases lay between the germline ends. From germline, CDR1 is SNHLY and CDR2 FYNNEI. The CDR3 is CASRTQVSSYNEQFF. CDR3 in DNA: TGTGCCAGCAGGACACAGGTGAGCTCCTACAATGAGCAGTTCTTC. The full variable domain, its missing parts supplied by reference TRBV2 and TRBJ2-1, is EPEVTQTPSHQVTQMGQEVILRCVPISNHLYFYWYRQILGQKVEFLVSFYNNEISEKSEIFDDQFSVERPDGSNFTLKIRSTKLEDSAMYFCASRTQVSSYNEQFFGPGTRLTVL.

Remarks on this clone: The sample has other DNA sequences that encode this CDR3 too. This chain uses TRBV9 with TRBJ2-2, with TRBD1 matching 7 bases. The length of the CDR3 is 17 residues. Germline V lookup: CDR1 SGDLS, CDR2 YYNGEE. The junction had 11 bases not matched to a gene; V was cut back by 4 bases and J by 2 bases. CDR3 region: CASSPNRGTVNTGELFF. The CDR3 region has the DNA TGTGCCAGCAGCCCAAATCGTGGGACAGTCAACACCGGGGAGCTGTTTTTT. Full variable domain (rest looked up from reference TRBV9 and TRBJ2-2): DSGVTQTPKHLITATGQRVTLRCSPRSGDLSVYWYQQSLDQGLQFLIQYYNGEERAKGNILERFSAQQFPDLHSELNLSSLELGDSALYFCASSPNRGTVNTGELFFGEGSRLTVL.

The chain has TRBV6-5 and TRBJ1-2, with D perhaps matching TRBD1 (6 bases). Germline lookup yields CDR1 MNHEY and CDR2 SVGAGI. This CDR3 region has 16 residues. Trimming took off 2 bases at V and 7 bases at J, with 20 bases between the two ends. Here the CDR3 reads CASSYTPYSQGSGYTF. The CDR3 DNA follows: TGTGCCAGCAGTTACACCCCATATTCCCAGGGGTCTGGCTACACCTTC.

The chain joins TRBV6-5 to TRBJ1-1; weak D call: TRBD1 (5 bases). This CDR3 has 15 residues. Trimming took 4 bases from V and 0 from J, leaving 12 bases between them. The germline V gene encodes CDR1 MNHEY and CDR2 SVGAGI. The CDR3 sequence is CASSLRGNMNTEAFF. The CDR3 DNA reads as TGTGCCAGCAGTTTGAGGGGAAACATGAACACTGAAGCTTTCTTT.

V is TRBV5-1 and J is TRBJ1-1, with D perhaps matching TRBD1 (5 bases). The V gene's germline CDR1 is SGHRS and CDR2 YFSETQ. CDR3 size: 14 residues. Between the trimmed V and J ends, which lost 0 bases and 11 bases, there was a span of 17 bases. The CDR3 DNA follows: TGCGCCAGCAGCTTGGGGTTGTTAGGGGCGAGCGCTTTCTTT. Amino acids: CASSLGLLGASAFF.

The chain joins TRBV5-1 to TRBJ1-4; D gene ambiguous. This CDR3 region has 14 residues. With 0 bases removed from V and 4 bases from J, the gap between germline ends came to 7 bases. Germline assignment: CDR1 SGHRS and CDR2 YFSETQ. The CDR3 region has the DNA TGCGCCAGCAGCTTGGGTGCAGGTAATGAAAAACTGTTTTTT. Its translation: CASSLGAGNEKLFF.

The CDR3 reads CASSLGRTASGNTIYF. The CDR3 nucleotides are TGTGCCAGCAGCCTAGGGCGGACAGCCTCTGGAAACACCATATATTTT. The J gene is TRBJ1-3, the V gene TRBV3-1 (or the pseudogene TRBV3-2); maybe TRBD1 (6 bases). The CDR3 runs 16 residues. Germline assignment: CDR1 LGHDT and CDR2 YNNKEL (reference sequence). V was pared by 4 bases and J by 0 bases, with 13 bases between.

This rearrangement joins TRBV4-3 to TRBJ2-7; D uncertain. The CDR3 is made up of 15 amino acids. Looked up from germline, CDR1 is LGHNA and CDR2 is YSLEER. The V gene lost 1 base and the J gene lost 1 base, with 11 bases spanning the gap. This CDR3 is CASSQGVQPSYEQYF. The DNA for the CDR3 is TGCGCCAGCAGCCAAGGGGTTCAGCCTTCCTACGAGCAGTACTTC.

The chain is built from TRBV13 and TRBJ2-5; D gene ambiguous. The V gene's germline CDR1 is PRHDT and CDR2 FYEKMQ (reference sequence). The CDR3 totals 13 residues. The V and J ends lost 1 base and 0 bases respectively, with 3 bases between them. This CDR3 reads CASSLEDQETQYF. The CDR3 nucleotides are TGTGCCAGCAGCTTAGAGGACCAAGAGACCCAGTACTTC.

V and J are TRBV10-1 and TRBJ1-4, with D hard to call. Between the trimmed V and J ends, which lost 3 bases and 0 bases, there was a span of 8 bases. CDR3 length: 15 residues. Per the germline V gene, CDR1 is WNHNN and CDR2 is SYGVQD (reference sequence). In DNA form, the CDR3 reads TGCGCCAGCAGTGACAAGGTCACAACTAATGAAAAACTGTTTTTT. Translation: CASSDKVTTNEKLFF.

The rearrangement uses TRBV4-2 and TRBJ1-2, with D unclear. V lost 1 base to trimming and J lost 3 bases, with 9 bases between them. CDR1 is LGHNA, CDR2 YNFKEQ, per germline. The CDR3 sequence is 14 residues long. In nucleotides, the CDR3 is TGTGCCAGCAGCCAAGGTGGTATGGACTATGGCTACACCTTC. Encoded protein: CASSQGGMDYGYTF.

The rearrangement joins TRBV29-1 to TRBJ1-5; D is perhaps TRBD1 (5 bases). Germline V lookup: CDR1 SQVTM, CDR2 ANQGSEA. The CDR3 length is 14 residues. Trimming removed 6 bases at V and 5 bases at J, with 17 bases between. The CDR3 is CSVETGRLYQPQHF. In DNA, the CDR3 is TGCAGCGTGGAAACGGGACGGTTATATCAGCCCCAGCATTTT.